The next 26 T cell receptor beta chains were all read from a single sample in a study of cytomegalovirus exposure and HLA in healthy donors. PCR employed 60 Vbeta and 13 Jbeta primers. Assay: immunoSEQ multiplex PCR; the TCRdb copy retains only in-frame clones and omits some. The sample includes over 90,000 clones, around 57% of them seen just once. The sequencing input was PBMCs. The receptors originated from a human donor in good health.

The chain carries TRBV27 and TRBJ1-1; a possible D gene is TRBD1 (5 bases). Germline V gene data show CDR1 as MNHEY and CDR2 as SMNVEV (reference sequence). The CDR3 totals 14 residues. V was shortened by 7 bases and J by 1 base, with 13 bases between the two germline ends. CDR3 bases: TGTGCCAGCACTCCGGGGGTAGGGAACACTGAAGCTTTCTTT. This sequence encodes CASTPGVGNTEAFF.

This chain joins TRBV7-9 and TRBJ2-5, with 8 bases that match TRBD1. Germline V gene sequence: CDR1 SEHNR, CDR2 FQNEAQ (reference sequence). The V segment lost 1 base and the J segment 1 base; nucleotides outside the gene matches: 14. This CDR3 has 19 amino acids. The CDR3 spells CASSLGTGTGGWRQETQYF. The CDR3, as DNA: TGTGCCAGCAGCTTAGGTACAGGAACAGGGGGTTGGCGCCAAGAGACCCAGTACTTC.

This clone was counted between two and nine times. This chain links TRBV10-3 with TRBJ2-1; 9 positions agree with TRBD2. This CDR3 is 16 amino acids long. CDR1 is ENHRY, CDR2 SYGVKD, per germline. V lost 4 bases, J lost 6 bases, and 10 bases stayed unmatched. This CDR3 reads CAISASLAGRGNEQFF. For the CDR3, the DNA is TGTGCCATCAGTGCGTCTCTAGCGGGAAGGGGCAATGAGCAGTTCTTC.

This rearrangement joins TRBV4-1 to TRBJ2-1; maybe TRBD2 (7 bases). The CDR3 spans 16 residues. Between the trimmed V and J ends, which lost 0 bases and 10 bases, there was a span of 19 bases. Germline V CDR1 and CDR2: MGHRA, YSYEKL. CDR3 sequence reads: CASSQDSGLGGREQFF. CDR3 coding DNA: TGCGCCAGCAGCCAAGACTCCGGACTAGGGGGACGAGAGCAGTTCTTC.

V gene TRBV25-1 combines with J gene TRBJ1-2; 8 positions agree with TRBD1. The length of the CDR3 is 13 residues. Trimming at V came to 5 bases and at J to 4 bases, leaving 3 bases not matched to a gene. Germline assignment: CDR1 MGHDK and CDR2 SYGVNS. The CDR3: CASSRGTGYGYTF. CDR3 DNA: TGTGCCAGCAGTAGGGGGACAGGCTATGGCTACACCTTC.

The chain couples TRBV11-3 to TRBJ1-2; no clear D. Germline V gene data show CDR1 as SGHNT and CDR2 as YENEEA. The CDR3 loop spans 15 amino acids. V was pared by 5 bases and J by 4 bases, with 17 bases between. DNA of the CDR3: TGTGCCAGCAGCCATAACCCCACAGTTATCTATGGCTACACCTTC. It is translated as CASSHNPTVIYGYTF.

The chain recombines TRBV10-3 with TRBJ2-5; D may be TRBD2 (6 bases). CDR3 length: 17 amino acids. V lost 4 bases and J lost 2, with 20 bases in between. The germline CDR1 and CDR2 sequences are ENHRY and SYGVKD. CDR3 in amino acids: CAISVSRKELAQETQYF. In DNA form, the CDR3 reads TGTGCCATCAGTGTGTCGCGGAAAGAACTAGCTCAAGAGACCCAGTACTTC.

This chain uses TRBV6-6 with TRBJ2-2; perhaps TRBD1 as D (5 bases). This CDR3 has 16 residues. The V and J ends lost 0 bases and 0 bases respectively, with 8 bases between them. From germline, CDR1 is MNHNY and CDR2 SVGAGI (reference sequence). The CDR3 bases are TGTGCCAGCAGTTACTCGCCAGGGCCGAACACCGGGGAGCTGTTTTTT. Its translation: CASSYSPGPNTGELFF.

This chain connects TRBV5-1 to TRBJ2-1; 9 positions agree with TRBD2. The CDR3 covers 14 residues. The germline V gene encodes CDR1 SGHRS and CDR2 YFSETQ. Trimming at V came to 5 bases and at J to 5 bases, leaving 5 bases not matched to a gene. The CDR3 protein is CASSGGRANNEQFF. The DNA of the CDR3 is TGCGCCAGCAGTGGCGGGAGGGCCAACAATGAGCAGTTCTTC.

CDR3 sequence reads: CASSLEVGGFTDTQYF. The CDR3 DNA sequence: TGTGCCAGCAGCTTAGAGGTAGGCGGCTTCACAGATACGCAGTATTTT. The chain carries TRBV7-9 and TRBJ2-3; no definite D call. CDR1 and CDR2 (germline): SEHNR, FQNEAQ (reference sequence). The V end was cut by 1 base, the J end by 2 bases, with 13 bases between. The CDR3 contains 16 residues.

The chain uses TRBV20-1 and TRBJ1-1; D unresolved. From germline, CDR1 is DFQATT and CDR2 SNEGSKA (reference sequence). The CDR3 runs to 11 residues. CDR3 nucleotide sequence: TGCAGCTACAGATTGAACACTGAAGCTTTCTTT. Its protein is CSYRLNTEAFF.

The chain couples TRBV2 to TRBJ2-7; 7 positions match TRBD2. The CDR3 extends over 12 amino acids. With 7 bases clipped from V and 10 bases from J, the junction kept 10 bases outside the gene matches. Per the germline V gene, CDR1 is SNHLY and CDR2 is FYNNEI. DNA for the CDR3: TGTGCCAGCACTGGAAACCGGGACTATCAGTACTTC. This gives the protein CASTGNRDYQYF. The entire variable domain, with the rest obtained from reference TRBV2 and TRBJ2-7, is as follows: EPEVTQTPSHQVTQMGQEVILRCVPISNHLYFYWYRQILGQKVEFLVSFYNNEISEKSEIFDDQFSVERPDGSNFTLKIRSTKLEDSAMYFCASTGNRDYQYFGPGTRLTVT.

The genes are TRBV7-9 and TRBJ2-1, with D perhaps TRBD2 (6 bases). Trimming shortened V by 8 bases and J by 0 bases, and 14 bases separated the two germline ends. The CDR3 consists of 15 residues. CDR1 and CDR2 from the germline V gene are SEHNR and FQNEAQ (reference sequence). Here the CDR3 DNA reads TGTGCCAGCGGCCATCTGGGGGGCTCCTACAATGAGCAGTTCTTC. Translation gives CASGHLGGSYNEQFF.

The chain is built from TRBV4-2 and TRBJ2-1, with 10 bases aligning to TRBD2. After removal of 3 bases from V and 8 bases from J, the junction contained 10 bases not matched to a gene. Germline lookup yields CDR1 LGHNA and CDR2 YNFKEQ. The CDR3 contains 16 residues. The CDR3 loop reads CASSQGGAGGRYEQFF. The DNA of the CDR3 is TGTGCCAGCAGCCAGGGGGGAGCGGGAGGGAGATATGAGCAGTTCTTC.

The rearrangement links TRBV30 to TRBJ2-7; D perhaps matches TRBD1 (6 bases). V shed 2 bases and J shed 4 bases, with 21 bases lying between them. CDR3 length equals 16 residues. Looked up from germline, CDR1 is GTSNPN and CDR2 is SVGIG (reference sequence). The DNA of the CDR3 is TGTGCCTGGAGTTTCAAGCGGTGGGGCCAGGGGTACGAGCAGTACTTC. This sequence encodes CAWSFKRWGQGYEQYF.

The V call is TRBV25-1, the J call TRBJ1-1; D may be TRBD1 (6 bases). The CDR3 sequence is 16 residues long. From germline, CDR1 is MGHDK and CDR2 SYGVNS. Between the trimmed V and J ends, which lost 6 bases and 2 bases, there was a span of 19 bases. CDR3: CASSFGVLGANTEAFF. CDR3 bases: TGTGCCAGCAGCTTCGGGGTTCTGGGGGCCAACACTGAAGCTTTCTTT.

The chain has TRBV10-3 and TRBJ2-1; possible D gene TRBD2, 6 bases. Trimming cost V 10 bases and J 5 bases, with 15 bases left between them. The CDR3 sequence is 13 residues long. The V gene's germline CDR1 is ENHRY and CDR2 SYGVKD. Written as DNA, the CDR3 is TGTGCCACGAGACTAGATCTTCACAATGAGCAGTTCTTC. Encoded protein: CATRLDLHNEQFF.

This chain connects TRBV6-1 to TRBJ1-5; 7 nucleotides agree with TRBD1. With 1 base clipped from V and 4 bases from J, the junction kept 4 bases outside the gene matches. The CDR3 consists of 15 residues. Germline V gives CDR1 MNHNS, CDR2 SASEGT. This chain's CDR3 is CASSEGQGMNQPQHF. The CDR3 nucleotides read TGTGCCAGCAGTGAAGGACAGGGTATGAATCAGCCCCAGCATTTT.

This clone was observed a few times. This sequence joins TRBV9 and TRBJ2-2; perhaps TRBD2 as D (5 bases). Germline V gives CDR1 SGDLS, CDR2 YYNGEE. This CDR3 is 14 amino acids long. V lost 6 bases to trimming and J lost 3 bases, with 12 bases between them. The CDR3 loop is CASTRTSYTGELFF. The CDR3 DNA reads TGTGCCAGCACCCGGACTTCCTACACCGGGGAGCTGTTTTTT.

In its sample, this clone was seen a few times. CDR3 DNA sequence: TGTGCCAGCAGCCCCCTTCTAGCGGGAGTTGTCGAGCAGTACTTC. Its translation is CASSPLLAGVVEQYF. The chain uses TRBV9 and TRBJ2-5; 10 bases line up with TRBD2. Judging by the DNA end, TRBJ2-7 fits better; the J call may be wrong. The CDR3 is 15 residues long. Germline V gene sequence: CDR1 SGDLS, CDR2 YYNGEE.

The chain employs TRBV30 and TRBJ2-7, with D maybe TRBD1 (6 bases). Deletions cut 3 bases from V and 4 bases from J, with 16 bases between. The germline V gene encodes CDR1 GTSNPN and CDR2 SVGIG (reference sequence). The CDR3 has 14 residues. The CDR3 nucleotides read TGTGCCTGGAGCCTCAAGACAGGAACGTACGAGCAGTACTTC. Translating gives CAWSLKTGTYEQYF.

V is TRBV2 and J is TRBJ2-1; 8 bases match TRBD1. Germline CDR1 and CDR2: SNHLY and FYNNEI. Germline trimming cut 7 bases from V and 4 bases from J; bases unmatched to any gene: 6. CDR3 length: 14 residues. DNA of the CDR3: TGTGCCAGCACCTGGACAGGGCCTTACAATGAGCAGTTCTTC. Residues: CASTWTGPYNEQFF.

The chain uses TRBV5-1 and TRBJ2-1; 15 positions agree with TRBD2. This CDR3 has 22 amino acids. Germline CDR1 is SGHRS and CDR2 is YFSETQ. V lost 4 bases, J lost 9 bases, and 26 bases stayed unmatched. The DNA for the CDR3 is TGCGCCAGCAGCCGGCGGGGACAGGGCCTAGGACTAGCGGGAGGGCCTGGTATTGAGCAGTTCTTC. It is translated as CASSRRGQGLGLAGGPGIEQFF. Based on the CDR3 plus reference TRBV5-1 and TRBJ2-1, the full variable domain is KAGVTQTPRYLIKTRGQQVTLSCSPISGHRSVSWYQQTPGQGLQFLFEYFSETQRNKGNFPGRFSGRQFSNSRSEMNVSTLELGDSALYLCASSRRGQGLGLAGGPGIEQFFGPGTRLTVL.

This clone was picked up a small number of times. The chain recombines TRBV5-3 with TRBJ1-2; tentative D call: TRBD1 (5 bases). TRBV5-3 carries the ORF label, with uncertain function. V lost 3 bases and J 8 bases, leaving 14 bases between the germline ends. This CDR3 contains 13 residues. This CDR3 reads CARSYPPSGGYTF. CDR3 in DNA: TGTGCCAGAAGCTACCCCCCCTCAGGGGGCTACACCTTC.

The V call is TRBV29-1, the J call TRBJ2-7; D unclear. The germline gives CDR1 SQVTM, CDR2 ANQGSEA. The CDR3 totals 12 residues. V was shortened by 4 bases and J by 1 base, with 8 bases between the two germline ends. The CDR3 DNA reads TGCAGCGTTGTAAAGCCTTCCTACGAGCAGTACTTC. Residues: CSVVKPSYEQYF.

Written as DNA, the CDR3 is TGTGCCAGTAGTATTGACAGGAACACCGGGGAGCTGTTTTTT. Its protein product is CASSIDRNTGELFF. The chain is built from TRBV19 and TRBJ2-2; tentatively, D is TRBD1 (5 bases). Looked up from germline, CDR1 is LNHDA and CDR2 is SQIVND (reference sequence). Trimming stripped 3 bases from V and 1 base from J, with 6 bases between. CDR3 length: 14 amino acids.